This T cell receptor (beta chain) was documented in a study of shared T cell receptors in the human thymus. With V trimmed by 0 bases and J by 0 bases, 7 bases remained unmatched. The V gene's germline CDR1 is SGHDT and CDR2 YYEEEE. This CDR3 is built from 19 residues. Data came from immunoSEQ multiplex PCR; TCRdb stores just in-frame clones and leaves some out. The sample records hundreds of thousands of clones, 70% to 90% being singletons. These sequences were also reported in another study, on human thymus T cells. Per that study: Within thymic and blood repertoires, V and J gene usage appeared to be biased.

Material: thymocytes. V and J are TRBV5-6 and TRBJ2-1; 12 bases match TRBD2. This receptor was obtained from a boy in the first two years of life with a congenital heart defect. CDR3 nucleotides: TGTGCCAGCAGCTTGGTTTCTAGCGGGAGGGGCAGCTCCTACAATGAGCAGTTCTTC. Its protein is CASSLVSSGRGSSYNEQFF.